Described below is a single TCR beta chain sequence and its context. Roughly 10 milliliters of peripheral blood were drawn from each donor into EDTA-treated tubes. This entry is derived from a study of blood T cells in healthy people across ages. From germline, CDR1 is SQVTM and CDR2 ANQGSEA. V gave up 6 bases and J gave up 0 bases, with 16 bases separating them. There are 15 residues in the CDR3. Primed by a sample-barcoded 5' primer and a J-beta primer mix, a second PCR proceeded for roughly 7 to 11 cycles. Carrying 12 random nucleotides, a template-switch adaptor labeled each individual cDNA molecule. TCRdb used MiXCR to reprocess the 5' RACE reads, holding one entry per CDR3 protein. Among around 990,000 distinct CDR3 sequences, 35% to 40% were seen once, and the ten largest hold under 15%.

The sample comprised blood. The chain has TRBV29-1 and TRBJ2-3; D possibly matches TRBD1 or TRBD2 (5 bases each). This clonotype was sampled from a man between 18 and 35 years old in good health. CDR3 sequence (DNA): TGCAGCGTGAGGGGACGCGTGACTAGCACAGATACGCAGTATTTT. Protein product: CSVRGRVTSTDTQYF.